The rows below give T cell receptor beta chains drawn from one sample of a study of OX40 agonist ivuxolimab in advanced cancers. Profiled with immunoSEQ multiplex PCR; TCRdb holds only in-frame clones, not every one. Of 90,000 to 95,000 clones in the sample, over 75% are singletons; the top ten hold around 4%. This specimen was CD4+ or CD8+ T cells sorted from blood, taken in a trial of the OX40 agonist ivuxolimab. All receptors derive from an adult with an advanced solid tumor such as melanoma, head and neck, liver or kidney cancer. Each CDR3 is given without its conserved first and last residue. Some rows mark clone size as missing; the rest say once, few, many or name a class of expanded clone.

TRBV5-1,.,TRBJ1-1,ASSSTTTGRNAEAF
TRBV5-1,.,TRBJ2-2,ASSFRGIGNTNTGELF
TRBV25-1,.,TRBJ2-2,ASTRGERGTGELF
TRBV6-5,.,TRBJ1-1,ASSYSVGGASTEAF
TRBV5-1,.,TRBJ2-3,ASSLDPAGGTDTQY
TRBV2,once,TRBJ1-3,ASSDIISGNTIY
TRBV4-2,.,TRBJ1-2,ASSQDWGAYGYT
TRBV5-1,.,TRBJ1-1,ASSAREHGTEAF
TRBV9,few,TRBJ1-5,ASSPLSSNQPQH
TRBV10-3,few,TRBJ2-5,AISRDRGNQETQY
TRBV18,.,TRBJ1-3,ASSPGGAQNTIY
TRBV29-1,.,TRBJ2-7,SAPFSGSYEQY
TRBV19,few,TRBJ1-4,ASTSWDRSATNEKLF
TRBV28,.,TRBJ2-7,ASRGLTYEQY
TRBV5-6,.,TRBJ2-7,ASSRTGREQY